A selection of T cell receptor beta chains follows, all from one sample in a study of lung T cells in sarcoidosis with Löfgren's syndrome. TCRdb re-analysed the reads in MiXCR, keeping a single row per CDR3 protein. The sample records about 9,400 distinct CDR3 sequences, 15% to 20% being singletons. The sequencing input was CD4+ T cells from bronchoalveolar lavage. Receptors were obtained from a human donor with sarcoidosis (Löfgren's syndrome or another form), or a control subject (not recorded which). Both conserved end residues are part of each CDR3. The D gene is left open where the match is weak. Clone size is shown for a subset of rows, as once, few, many or a class of expanded clone.

abundance	v_gene	j_gene	d_gene	CDR3nt	CDR3aa
medium-sized	TRBV24-1	TRBJ2-7	.	TGTGCCACCAGTGATTTTACGGGGTACGAGCAGTACTTC	CATSDFTGYEQYF
large	TRBV20-1	TRBJ2-7	.	TGCAGTGCTAGGGGCTCAGGGTATACGGAGTACTTC	CSARGSGYTEYF
many	TRBV9	TRBJ2-3	.	TGTGCCAGCAGCGTCAGAGGTTCTAGCACAGATACGCAGTATTTT	CASSVRGSSTDTQYF
many	TRBV29-1	TRBJ2-2	.	TGCAGCGTTGATGAACAGGGGAACACCGGGGAGCTGTTTTTT	CSVDEQGNTGELFF
many	TRBV3-1	TRBJ2-5	.	TGTGCCAGCAGGGGCAGCAGGGAGACCCAGTACTTC	CASRGSRETQYF
few	TRBV5-1	TRBJ2-1	TRBD2	TGCGCCAGCGGCTTCGGCATGGGACTAGCGGCCTACAATGAGCAGTTCTTC	CASGFGMGLAAYNEQFF
.	TRBV5-1	TRBJ2-2	.	TGCGCCAGCAGCCGGGGCTTGAACACCGGGGAGCTGTTTTTT	CASSRGLNTGELFF
many	TRBV5-1	TRBJ1-1	TRBD1	TGCGCCAGCAGCCCCGGGACAGGGGGCGTTTTAGGCACTGAAGCTTTCTTT	CASSPGTGGVLGTEAFF
large	TRBV20-1	TRBJ1-3	.	TGCAGTGCTACTGGTCCCTCTGGAAACACCATATATTTT	CSATGPSGNTIYF
many	TRBV27	TRBJ2-7	.	TGTGCCAGCAGTGCCCAGTGGCTCTCTCCCTACGAGCAGTACTTC	CASSAQWLSPYEQYF
medium-sized	TRBV28	TRBJ2-3	TRBD1	TGTGCCAGCAGCCCTATCCCCGGGACAGGGTCGACAGATACGCAGTATTTT	CASSPIPGTGSTDTQYF
many	TRBV28	TRBJ1-2	.	TGTGCCAGCAGCCCTATTCGGACGGAGGAATATGGCTACACCTTC	CASSPIRTEEYGYTF
few	TRBV3-1	TRBJ2-7	.	TGTGCCAGCAGCCAGTTGTCCAGGGAACACGAGCAGTACTTC	CASSQLSREHEQYF
many	TRBV20-1	TRBJ1-6	.	TGCAGTGCTAGATCCCCTCCGGGGAATTCACCCCTCCACTTT	CSARSPPGNSPLHF
many	TRBV2	TRBJ1-2	.	TGTGCCAGCAGTGACATCCGGCAGGGGTTAAGCTACACCTTC	CASSDIRQGLSYTF
.	TRBV7-3	TRBJ2-3	.	TGTGCCAGCAGCTTAGGACAGCCCAGTGCAGATACGCAGTATTTT	CASSLGQPSADTQYF
.	TRBV18	TRBJ2-1	.	TGTGCCAGCTCAGCTTCCGCAGAGCAGTTCTTC	CASSASAEQFF
many	TRBV20-1	TRBJ2-2	TRBD2	TGCAGTGCTAGAGGGACTAGCGGGGGAGCGAACACCGGGGAGCTGTTTTTT	CSARGTSGGANTGELFF
medium-sized	TRBV27	TRBJ2-2	TRBD1	TGTGCCAGCAGACCGACAGGGGGCACTACCGGGGAGCTGTTTTTT	CASRPTGGTTGELFF
.	TRBV19	TRBJ2-7	TRBD2	TGTGCCAGTACCACGGGGGGGTCGGACTACAAGCAGTACTTC	CASTTGGSDYKQYF
many	TRBV18	TRBJ2-2	.	TGTGCCAGCTCACCGTTAGGCGGAACAAACACCGGGGAGCTGTTTTTT	CASSPLGGTNTGELFF
medium-sized	TRBV6-1	TRBJ2-7	TRBD1	TGTGCCACTCCCCCCGGGACAGGGCTCCACGAGCAGTACTTC	CATPPGTGLHEQYF
once	TRBV20-1	TRBJ1-1	.	TGCAGTGCCAGAGGTTATTCGGGACGGACGGTTGAAGCTTTCTTT	CSARGYSGRTVEAFF
medium-sized	TRBV28	TRBJ1-1	TRBD1	TGTGCCAGCAGCCCCACAGGGGGTAGGACTGAAGCTTTCTTT	CASSPTGGRTEAFF
many	TRBV24-1	TRBJ2-5	.	TGTGCCACCAGTCTCACCGGGGGGACCCAGTACTTC	CATSLTGGTQYF
.	TRBV5-6	TRBJ2-7	TRBD2	TGTGCCAGCAGCTTGGTTTCTAGCGGGAGCTACGAGCATTACTTC	CASSLVSSGSYEHYF
many	TRBV19	TRBJ2-7	TRBD2	TGTGCCAGTAGTAGGGGGACTAGCGGACGCTACGAGCAGTACTTC	CASSRGTSGRYEQYF
many	TRBV6-1	TRBJ1-1	.	TGTGCCAGCACCCCATCCGAGGGAAGAACTGAAGCTTTCTTT	CASTPSEGRTEAFF
many	TRBV4-2	TRBJ2-1	TRBD2	TGTGCCAGCAGCCAAACCTGGTCCGGGGGGTCGATCACCTACAATGAGCAGTTCTTC	CASSQTWSGGSITYNEQFF
.	TRBV5-4	TRBJ2-5	.	TGTGCCAGCAGCTTGCGCACGTATCCCCTTCAGGAGACCCAGTACTTC	CASSLRTYPLQETQYF
many	TRBV20-1	TRBJ2-5	.	TGCAGTGCCCCCGGGCCCGTCCAAGAGACCCAGTACTTC	CSAPGPVQETQYF
.	TRBV2	TRBJ2-7	TRBD1	TGTGCCAGCAGACCCCGAAGGACAGGGGAATGGTACGAGCAGTACTTC	CASRPRRTGEWYEQYF
few	TRBV9	TRBJ2-7	TRBD1	TGTGCCAGCAGCTCGCGGACAGGGGCGGCGGTCGAGCAGTACTTC	CASSSRTGAAVEQYF
medium-sized	TRBV7-2	TRBJ2-2	TRBD2	TGTGCCAGCAGCTTAGCCCCAGCGGGGGGGACCGGGGAGCTGTTTTTT	CASSLAPAGGTGELFF
many	TRBV28	TRBJ2-1	.	TGTGCCACCAAAAGGGGGGGATACAATGAGCAGTTCTTC	CATKRGGYNEQFF
medium-sized	TRBV2	TRBJ1-6	.	TGTGCCAGCACGGATGGATCCCTCCACTTT	CASTDGSLHF
medium-sized	TRBV19	TRBJ1-5	.	TGTGCCAGTAGTCGGAGCACCGATAGCAATCAGCCCCAGCATTTT	CASSRSTDSNQPQHF
many	TRBV12-3/TRBV12-4	TRBJ2-7	TRBD1	TGTGCCAGCAGACTTGCCGGGACAGGGTGGAACTTC	CASRLAGTGWNF
.	TRBV5-6	TRBJ2-3	.	TGTGCCAGCAGCTTGTTTCGGACGCTTAGCCGAGATACGCAGTATTTT	CASSLFRTLSRDTQYF
medium-sized	TRBV7-8	TRBJ2-7	TRBD1	TGTGCCAGCAGCCGGGACAGGGCCTACGAGCAGTACTTC	CASSRDRAYEQYF
many	TRBV7-3	TRBJ1-2	TRBD1	TGTGCCAGCAGCCCGGGACAGGGGAACTATGGCTACACCTTC	CASSPGQGNYGYTF
medium-sized	TRBV10-3	TRBJ2-3	TRBD2	TGTGCCATCAGGGCCACTAGCGGGGGGTTTTTCGGAACCACAGATACGCAGTATTTT	CAIRATSGGFFGTTDTQYF
many	TRBV6-1	TRBJ1-1	TRBD1	TGTGCCGGCAGTAACTGGGACAGGGATAGGACTGAAGCTTTCTTT	CAGSNWDRDRTEAFF
many	TRBV7-2	TRBJ1-2	TRBD1	TGTGCCAGCAGCCCCTCCGGACAGGGGCGTTCGGGCTATGGCTACACCTTC	CASSPSGQGRSGYGYTF
many	TRBV29-1	TRBJ2-1	.	TGCAGCGTTGAAGGGGCGGCCGATCCCGGTCGGAATGAGCAGTTCTTC	CSVEGAADPGRNEQFF
medium-sized	TRBV6-1	TRBJ2-7	.	TGTGCCAGCAGATCCGACGGAATCTCCTACGAGCAGTACTTC	CASRSDGISYEQYF
many	TRBV9	TRBJ1-1	.	TGTGCCAGCAGCGTAGCCTCCGGGGGGGTTAAGTCTGAAGCTTTCTTT	CASSVASGGVKSEAFF